The rows below give T cell receptor beta chains drawn from one sample of a study of blood T cell repertoires in COVID-19. TCRdb keeps only in-frame clones here, not all; method: immunoSEQ multiplex PCR. The data show more than 300,000 clones, around nine tenths seen once. The sequencing input was peripheral blood. These receptors all stem from a woman aged 70-85 years with COVID-19, enrolled during active disease. Each CDR3 is given with its conserved first and last residue. Each record gives: V gene, D gene, J gene, clone size, CDR3 protein, CDR3 DNA. The D gene is left open where the match is weak. Rows may omit the clone size; those that give it use once, few, many or a size class.

V: TRBV5-6
D: TRBD2
J: TRBJ2-4
size: -
CDR3: CASSLLGRIIQYF
DNA: TGTGCCAGCAGCTTGCTCGGGAGGATAATTCAGTACTTC

V: TRBV7-9
D: -
J: TRBJ1-1
size: -
CDR3: CASSPGGITEAFF
DNA: TGTGCCAGCAGCCCCGGGGGGATTACTGAAGCTTTCTTT

V: TRBV5-6
D: -
J: TRBJ2-2
size: -
CDR3: CASSFGWGANTGELFF
DNA: TGTGCCAGCAGCTTCGGATGGGGGGCGAACACCGGGGAGCTGTTTTTT

V: TRBV15
D: TRBD2
J: TRBJ2-1
size: -
CDR3: CATSRALAGGPNEQFF
DNA: TGTGCCACCAGCAGGGCACTAGCGGGGGGGCCGAATGAGCAGTTCTTC

V: TRBV28
D: -
J: TRBJ1-2
size: few
CDR3: CASSPAGVTYGYTF
DNA: TGTGCCAGCAGCCCGGCAGGGGTGACCTATGGCTACACCTTC

V: TRBV10-3
D: TRBD1
J: TRBJ1-2
size: -
CDR3: CAIRDRDRGQAGGYTF
DNA: TGTGCCATCAGAGACCGGGACAGGGGGCAAGCGGGTGGCTACACCTTC

V: TRBV15
D: -
J: TRBJ1-5
size: -
CDR3: CATSMEWQGGQPQHF
DNA: TGTGCCACCAGCATGGAGTGGCAGGGCGGTCAGCCCCAGCATTTT

V: TRBV7-2
D: -
J: TRBJ1-5
size: -
CDR3: CASSSGRANQPQHF
DNA: TGTGCCAGCAGCTCCGGGCGGGCCAATCAGCCCCAGCATTTT

V: TRBV5-4
D: TRBD1
J: TRBJ1-4
size: few
CDR3: CASSLGGTANEKLFF
DNA: TGTGCCAGCAGCTTGGGGGGGACAGCAAATGAAAAACTGTTTTTT

V: TRBV28
D: -
J: TRBJ2-7
size: few
CDR3: CASSGSTVSYEQYF
DNA: TGTGCCAGCAGTGGATCGACAGTCTCCTACGAGCAGTACTTC

V: TRBV6-2/TRBV6-3
D: -
J: TRBJ1-2
size: few
CDR3: CASNPSGVVDGYTF
DNA: TGTGCCAGCAACCCATCCGGTGTGGTCGATGGCTACACCTTC

V: TRBV28
D: TRBD1
J: TRBJ1-5
size: -
CDR3: CASSLGGTAYSNQPQHF
DNA: TGTGCCAGCAGTTTAGGGGGGACAGCTTATAGCAATCAGCCCCAGCATTTT

V: TRBV30
D: -
J: TRBJ1-4
size: -
CDR3: CAWSLPQGREKLFF
DNA: TGTGCCTGGAGCCTACCGCAGGGCCGGGAAAAACTGTTTTTT

V: TRBV2
D: TRBD1
J: TRBJ1-2
size: -
CDR3: CASSGDSFNYGYTF
DNA: TGTGCCAGCAGTGGGGACAGCTTTAACTATGGCTACACCTTC

V: TRBV6-6
D: TRBD2
J: TRBJ2-3
size: -
CDR3: CASARGGGTDTQYF
DNA: TGTGCCAGCGCTCGGGGGGGCGGCACAGATACGCAGTATTTT

V: TRBV5-5
D: TRBD1
J: TRBJ1-5
size: -
CDR3: CASSPGQGSNQPQHF
DNA: TGTGCCAGCAGCCCCGGACAGGGTAGCAATCAGCCCCAGCATTTT

V: TRBV12-3/TRBV12-4
D: TRBD1
J: TRBJ1-1
size: once
CDR3: CASSATGSAEAFF
DNA: TGTGCCAGCAGTGCGACAGGGTCGGCTGAAGCTTTCTTT

V: TRBV21-1
D: -
J: TRBJ1-4
size: -
CDR3: CASSRLGQPNEKLFF
DNA: TGTGCCAGCAGCCGCCTAGGACAGCCTAATGAAAAACTGTTTTTT

V: TRBV9
D: -
J: TRBJ1-5
size: -
CDR3: CASSVGGGGNQPQHF
DNA: TGTGCCAGCAGCGTAGGAGGTGGCGGCAATCAGCCCCAGCATTTT

V: TRBV2
D: -
J: TRBJ1-6
size: -
CDR3: CASSEFAKSSYNSPLHF
DNA: TGTGCCAGCAGTGAATTTGCGAAGAGCTCCTATAATTCACCCCTCCACTTT

V: TRBV2
D: -
J: TRBJ1-1
size: -
CDR3: CASVYSRNTEAFF
DNA: TGTGCCAGCGTCTACAGTAGAAACACTGAAGCTTTCTTT

V: TRBV9
D: TRBD2
J: TRBJ2-3
size: -
CDR3: CASTLGTSGWIDTQYF
DNA: TGTGCCAGCACCTTGGGGACTAGCGGGTGGATAGATACGCAGTATTTT

V: TRBV3-1/TRBV3-2
D: TRBD1
J: TRBJ1-1
size: -
CDR3: CASLEDRVTNTEAFF
DNA: TGTGCCAGCCTAGAGGACAGGGTAACGAACACTGAAGCTTTCTTT

V: TRBV7-6
D: -
J: TRBJ2-5
size: -
CDR3: CASSPEGSQETQYF
DNA: TGTGCCAGCAGCCCGGAAGGGAGTCAAGAGACCCAGTACTTC

V: TRBV21-1
D: -
J: TRBJ2-3
size: -
CDR3: CASSKGKRVSDTQYF
DNA: TGTGCCAGCAGCAAAGGGAAGAGGGTTTCAGATACGCAGTATTTT

V: TRBV5-1
D: TRBD2
J: TRBJ2-1
size: -
CDR3: CASSSTSGDYNEQFF
DNA: TGCGCCAGCAGCTCGACTAGCGGGGACTACAATGAGCAGTTCTTC

V: TRBV5-1
D: -
J: TRBJ2-7
size: -
CDR3: CASSPRDTTYEQYF
DNA: TGCGCCAGCAGCCCCCGGGACACCACCTACGAGCAGTACTTC

V: TRBV15
D: -
J: TRBJ1-4
size: once
CDR3: CATSRGQTNEKLFF
DNA: TGTGCCACCAGCAGAGGACAGACTAATGAAAAACTGTTTTTT

V: TRBV5-4
D: TRBD1
J: TRBJ2-7
size: once
CDR3: CASSTTSRTGAPEQYF
DNA: TGTGCCAGCAGCACCACCTCCCGGACAGGGGCCCCCGAGCAGTACTTC

V: TRBV30
D: -
J: TRBJ2-7
size: -
CDR3: CAWALVRGGEQYF
DNA: TGTGCCTGGGCCCTCGTTAGGGGTGGAGAGCAGTACTTC

V: TRBV3-1/TRBV3-2
D: TRBD1
J: TRBJ1-1
size: once
CDR3: CASTRDSRNTEAFF
DNA: TGTGCCAGCACCCGGGACAGCAGGAACACTGAAGCTTTCTTT

V: TRBV18
D: -
J: TRBJ1-4
size: -
CDR3: CASSPIPTGLEKLFF
DNA: TGTGCCAGCTCACCAATCCCTACAGGGTTGGAAAAACTGTTTTTT

V: TRBV29-1
D: TRBD1
J: TRBJ2-1
size: -
CDR3: CSATLGQWQNEQFF
DNA: TGCAGCGCTACCCTGGGACAGTGGCAGAATGAGCAGTTCTTC

V: TRBV21-1
D: -
J: TRBJ1-2
size: -
CDR3: CASSKEGAGYGYTF
DNA: TGTGCCAGCAGCAAAGAAGGAGCGGGCTATGGCTACACCTTC

V: TRBV6-4
D: TRBD2
J: TRBJ2-1
size: -
CDR3: CASSVEAGNYNEQFF
DNA: TGTGCCAGCAGTGTCGAAGCGGGGAACTACAATGAGCAGTTCTTC

V: TRBV7-6
D: TRBD1
J: TRBJ2-7
size: -
CDR3: CASSIGQGYEQYF
DNA: TGTGCCAGCAGCATCGGACAGGGGTACGAGCAGTACTTC

V: TRBV19
D: -
J: TRBJ1-4
size: -
CDR3: CASGKRPNEKLFF
DNA: TGTGCCAGTGGTAAGCGGCCTAATGAAAAACTGTTTTTT

V: TRBV7-3
D: -
J: TRBJ2-1
size: -
CDR3: CASSSPAGEQFF
DNA: TGTGCCAGCAGCTCCCCGGCGGGAGAGCAGTTCTTC

V: TRBV3-1/TRBV3-2
D: -
J: TRBJ2-2
size: -
CDR3: CASRGQGEAGELFF
DNA: TGTGCCAGCAGGGGCCAGGGGGAGGCCGGGGAGCTGTTTTTT

V: TRBV11-3
D: -
J: TRBJ1-4
size: -
CDR3: CASTGPSHRVEKLFF
DNA: TGTGCCAGCACAGGCCCCTCCCACAGGGTTGAAAAACTGTTTTTT